This T cell receptor beta chain was recorded in a study of T cell changes during pregnancy in multiple sclerosis. The method was immunoSEQ multiplex PCR; TCRdb's version includes in-frame clones alone and lacks a portion of them. Of around 50,000 clones detected, approximately 90% appear once; the ten largest clones hold 0.15% to 0.25%. Germline V gene sequence: CDR1 KGHSH, CDR2 LQKENI. V was clipped by 6 bases and J by 1 base, with 12 bases between them. The CDR3 sequence is 14 residues long. This clone has a handful of counts. This sample comprised CD4+ T cells from peripheral blood mononuclear cells, obtained in the second trimester of pregnancy. The receptor comes from a female donor with multiple sclerosis, enrolled in a pregnancy study. J is TRBJ1-1 and V is TRBV18; D ambiguous. DNA of the CDR3: TGTGCCAGCTCGCAGGATAATTCGAACACTGAAGCTTTCTTT. It yields the protein CASSQDNSNTEAFF.